This T cell receptor (beta chain) was obtained from a study of blood T cells in healthy people across ages. Study in general: The template switching approach captured approximately one barcoded beta molecule for every two T cells.

This CDR3 region has 11 residues. Per the germline V gene, CDR1 is SNHLY and CDR2 is FYNNEI. A second PCR, run for roughly 7 to 11 cycles, used a sample-barcoded 5' primer plus a J-beta primer mix. Every cDNA molecule carried a tag from a template-switch adaptor bearing 12 random nucleotides. TCRdb reprocessed the 5' RACE reads via MiXCR and lists one record per CDR3 protein. The data hold about 1.5 million distinct CDR3 sequences, with roughly 43% observed a single time. As for this clonotype: Its antigen is unknown.

Points from the study as a whole: Reliance upon unsorted PBMCs precluded definitive naive versus antigen-experienced comparison. Age brought a roughly linear fall in TCR beta diversity measured per million T cells.

V and J are TRBV2 and TRBJ2-5; D is ambiguous. The J call may be in error: the DNA end matches TRBJ2-7 better. This receptor was obtained from a woman under 30 in good health. What was sequenced was blood. CDR3 nucleotides: TGTGCCAGCAGACAGAGTGGCGAGCAGTACTTC. This encodes CASRQSGEQYF.